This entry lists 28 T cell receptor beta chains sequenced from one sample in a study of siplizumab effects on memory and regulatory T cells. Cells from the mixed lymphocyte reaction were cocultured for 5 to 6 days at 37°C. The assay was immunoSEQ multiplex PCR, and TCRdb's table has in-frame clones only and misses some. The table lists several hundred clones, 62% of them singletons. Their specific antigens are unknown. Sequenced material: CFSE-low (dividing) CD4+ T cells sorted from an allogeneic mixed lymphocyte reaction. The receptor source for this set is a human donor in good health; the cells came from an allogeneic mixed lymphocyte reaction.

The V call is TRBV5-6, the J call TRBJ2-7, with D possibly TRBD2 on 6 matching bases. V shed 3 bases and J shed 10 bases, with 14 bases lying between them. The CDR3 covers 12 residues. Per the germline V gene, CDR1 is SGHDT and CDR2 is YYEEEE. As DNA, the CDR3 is TGTGCCAGCAGCTGCGGGAAAAGGGGCCAGTACTTC. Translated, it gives CASSCGKRGQYF.

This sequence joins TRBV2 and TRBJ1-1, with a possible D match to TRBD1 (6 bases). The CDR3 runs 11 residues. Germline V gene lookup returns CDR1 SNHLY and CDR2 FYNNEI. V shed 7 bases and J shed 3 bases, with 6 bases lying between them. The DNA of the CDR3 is TGTGCCAGCAACAGGGACACTGAAGCTTTCTTT. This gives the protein CASNRDTEAFF.

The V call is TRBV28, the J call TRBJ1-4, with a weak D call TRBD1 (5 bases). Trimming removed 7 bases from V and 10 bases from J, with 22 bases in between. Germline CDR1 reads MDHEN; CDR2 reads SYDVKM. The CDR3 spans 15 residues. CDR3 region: CASTTLGQGRGKLFF. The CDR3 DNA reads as TGTGCCAGCACCACGTTGGGTCAGGGCCGGGGAAAACTGTTTTTT.

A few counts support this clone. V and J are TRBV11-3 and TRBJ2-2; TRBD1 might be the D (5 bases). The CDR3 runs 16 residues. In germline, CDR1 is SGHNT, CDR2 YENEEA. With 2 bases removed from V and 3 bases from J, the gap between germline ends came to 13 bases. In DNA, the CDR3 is TGTGCCAGCAGCTTATCGCGTCCCAGGGACACCGGGGAGCTGTTTTTT. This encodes CASSLSRPRDTGELFF.

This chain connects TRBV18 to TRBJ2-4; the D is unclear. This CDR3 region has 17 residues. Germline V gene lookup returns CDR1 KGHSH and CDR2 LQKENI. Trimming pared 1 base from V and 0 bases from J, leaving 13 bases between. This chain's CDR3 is CASSPLPRSRAKNIQYF. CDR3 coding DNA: TGTGCCAGCTCACCACTTCCTCGGAGTAGAGCCAAAAACATTCAGTACTTC.

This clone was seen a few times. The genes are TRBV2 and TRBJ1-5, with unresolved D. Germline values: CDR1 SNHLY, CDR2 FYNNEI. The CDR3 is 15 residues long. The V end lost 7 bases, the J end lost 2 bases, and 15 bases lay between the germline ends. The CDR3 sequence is CASKAGERGNQPQHF. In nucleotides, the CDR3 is TGTGCCAGCAAGGCCGGGGAGAGAGGCAATCAGCCCCAGCATTTT.

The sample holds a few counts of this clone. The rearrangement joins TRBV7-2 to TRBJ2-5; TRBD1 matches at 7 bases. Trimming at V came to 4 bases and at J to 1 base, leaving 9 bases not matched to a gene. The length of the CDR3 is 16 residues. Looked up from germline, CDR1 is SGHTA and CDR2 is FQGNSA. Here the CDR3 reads CASSYLNPGGQETQYF. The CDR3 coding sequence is TGTGCCAGCAGCTACTTAAACCCAGGGGGCCAAGAGACCCAGTACTTC.

This CDR3 is CASSPSLGSPLHF. Here the CDR3 DNA reads TGTGCCAGCTCACCGTCATTGGGCTCACCCCTCCACTTT. The V and J genes are TRBV18 and TRBJ1-6; unclear D gene. Germline CDR1 KGHSH, CDR2 LQKENI. Trimming left V 3 bases short and J 10 bases short, with 10 bases between. The CDR3 sequence is 13 residues long.

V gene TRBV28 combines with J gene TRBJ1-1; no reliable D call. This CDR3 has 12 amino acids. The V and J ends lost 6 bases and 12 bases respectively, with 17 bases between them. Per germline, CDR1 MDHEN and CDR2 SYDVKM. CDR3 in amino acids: CASSLVGRATFF. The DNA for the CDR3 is TGTGCCAGCAGCTTGGTGGGCCGTGCGACTTTCTTT.

The CDR3 DNA reads as TGTGCCTGGAGTGGACGGACAGGGGCGTACTTC. Its translation: CAWSGRTGAYF. The V and J genes are TRBV30 and TRBJ2-5; 9 bases agree with TRBD1. V gave up 1 base and J gave up 13 bases; unmatched junction bases: 4. The CDR3 covers 11 residues. Germline V lookup: CDR1 GTSNPN, CDR2 SVGIG (reference sequence).

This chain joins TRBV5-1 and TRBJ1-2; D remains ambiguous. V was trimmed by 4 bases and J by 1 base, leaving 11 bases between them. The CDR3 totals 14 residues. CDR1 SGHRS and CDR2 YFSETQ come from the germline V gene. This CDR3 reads CASSRGEVNYGYTF. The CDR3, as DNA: TGCGCCAGCAGCCGTGGTGAGGTTAACTATGGCTACACCTTC.

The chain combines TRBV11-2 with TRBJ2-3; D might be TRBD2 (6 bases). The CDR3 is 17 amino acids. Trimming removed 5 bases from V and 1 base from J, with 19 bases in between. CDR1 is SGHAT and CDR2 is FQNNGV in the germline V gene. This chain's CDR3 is CASSLSGPSGGTDTQYF. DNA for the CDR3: TGTGCCAGCAGCCTATCGGGACCCTCGGGGGGCACAGATACGCAGTATTTT.

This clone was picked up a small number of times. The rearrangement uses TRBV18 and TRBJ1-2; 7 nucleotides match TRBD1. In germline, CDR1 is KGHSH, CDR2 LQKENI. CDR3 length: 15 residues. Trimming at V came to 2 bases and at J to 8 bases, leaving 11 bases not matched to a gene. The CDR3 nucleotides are TGTGCCAGCTCACCATCCTATGACAGGGACATCGGCTACACCTTC. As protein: CASSPSYDRDIGYTF.

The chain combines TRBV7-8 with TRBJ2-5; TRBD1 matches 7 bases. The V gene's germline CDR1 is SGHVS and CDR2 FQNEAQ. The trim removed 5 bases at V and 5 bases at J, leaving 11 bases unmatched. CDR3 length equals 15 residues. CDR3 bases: TGTGCCAGCAGCCTAAGTAGGGACAGACGGGAGACCCAGTACTTC. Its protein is CASSLSRDRRETQYF.

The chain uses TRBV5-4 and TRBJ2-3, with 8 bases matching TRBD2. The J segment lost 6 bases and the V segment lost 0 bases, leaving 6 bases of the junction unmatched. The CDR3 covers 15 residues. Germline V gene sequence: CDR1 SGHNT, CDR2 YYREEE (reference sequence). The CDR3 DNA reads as TGTGCCAGCAGCTTGGACGGGAGGGCCGGCGATACGCAGTATTTT. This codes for CASSLDGRAGDTQYF.

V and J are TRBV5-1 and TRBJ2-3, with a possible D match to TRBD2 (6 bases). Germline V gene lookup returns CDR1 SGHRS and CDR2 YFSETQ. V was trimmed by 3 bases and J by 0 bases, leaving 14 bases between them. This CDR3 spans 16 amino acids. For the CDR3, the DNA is TGCGCCAGCAGCTGGGGGAGGACATCTAGCACAGATACGCAGTATTTT. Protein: CASSWGRTSSTDTQYF.

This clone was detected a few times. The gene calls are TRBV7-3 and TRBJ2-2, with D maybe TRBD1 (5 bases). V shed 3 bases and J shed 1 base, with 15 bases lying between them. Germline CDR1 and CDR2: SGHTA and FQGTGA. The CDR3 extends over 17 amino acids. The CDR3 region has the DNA TGTGCCAGCAGCTTTTACGGCGACAGACTGAACACCGGGGAGCTGTTTTTT. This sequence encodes CASSFYGDRLNTGELFF.

The CDR3 here is CAWGQRGETQYF. DNA of the CDR3: TGTGCCTGGGGACAGAGGGGGGAGACCCAGTACTTC. The chain combines TRBV30 with TRBJ2-5, with D possibly matching TRBD1 (6 bases). Germline CDR1 is GTSNPN and CDR2 is SVGIG (reference sequence). The CDR3 extends over 12 amino acids. V dropped 5 bases and J dropped 5 bases, with 12 bases sitting between them.

CDR3: CSGGQTYEQYF. The CDR3 nucleotides are TGCAGCGGGGGACAGACCTACGAGCAGTACTTC. The V gene is TRBV20-1, the J gene TRBJ2-7, with D perhaps TRBD1 (7 bases). Germline V CDR1 and CDR2: DFQATT, SNEGSKA (reference sequence). The CDR3 runs 11 residues.

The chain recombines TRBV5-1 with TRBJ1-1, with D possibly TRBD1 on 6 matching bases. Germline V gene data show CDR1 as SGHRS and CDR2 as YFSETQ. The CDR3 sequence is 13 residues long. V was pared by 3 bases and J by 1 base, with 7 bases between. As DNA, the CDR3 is TGCGCCAGCAGCTCAGGGGAGAACACTGAAGCTTTCTTT. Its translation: CASSSGENTEAFF.

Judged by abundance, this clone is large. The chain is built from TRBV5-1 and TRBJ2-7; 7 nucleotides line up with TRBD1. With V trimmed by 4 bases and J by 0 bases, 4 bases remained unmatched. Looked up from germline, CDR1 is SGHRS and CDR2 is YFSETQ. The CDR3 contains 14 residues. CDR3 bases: TGCGCCAGCAGCAGACAGGGAAGCTCCTACGAGCAGTACTTC. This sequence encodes CASSRQGSSYEQYF. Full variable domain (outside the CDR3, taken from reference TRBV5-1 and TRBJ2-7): KAGVTQTPRYLIKTRGQQVTLSCSPISGHRSVSWYQQTPGQGLQFLFEYFSETQRNKGNFPGRFSGRQFSNSRSEMNVSTLELGDSALYLCASSRQGSSYEQYFGPGTRLTVT.

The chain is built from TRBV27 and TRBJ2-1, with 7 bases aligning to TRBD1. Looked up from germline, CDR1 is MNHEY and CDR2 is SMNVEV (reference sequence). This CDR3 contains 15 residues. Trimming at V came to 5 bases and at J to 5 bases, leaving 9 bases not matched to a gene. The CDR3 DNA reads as TGTGCCAGCAGTAACGCAGGACAGGTTAACAATGAGCAGTTCTTC. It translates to CASSNAGQVNNEQFF.

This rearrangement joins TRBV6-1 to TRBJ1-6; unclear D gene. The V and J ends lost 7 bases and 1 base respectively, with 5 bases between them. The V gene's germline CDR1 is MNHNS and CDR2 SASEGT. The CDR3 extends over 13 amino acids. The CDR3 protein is CASKVSYNSPLHF. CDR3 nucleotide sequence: TGTGCCAGCAAAGTGTCCTATAATTCACCCCTCCACTTT.

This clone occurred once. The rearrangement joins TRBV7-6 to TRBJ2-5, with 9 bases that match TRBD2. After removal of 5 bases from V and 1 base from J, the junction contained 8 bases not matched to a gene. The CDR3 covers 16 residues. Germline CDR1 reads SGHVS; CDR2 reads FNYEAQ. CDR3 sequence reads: CASSPLALAGQETQYF. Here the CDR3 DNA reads TGTGCCAGCAGCCCCCTGGCACTAGCGGGCCAAGAGACCCAGTACTTC.

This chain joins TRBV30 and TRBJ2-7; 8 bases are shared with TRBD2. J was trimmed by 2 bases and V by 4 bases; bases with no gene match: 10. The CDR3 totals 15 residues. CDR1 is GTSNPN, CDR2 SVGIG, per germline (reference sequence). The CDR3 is CAWTLGGAGAYEQYF. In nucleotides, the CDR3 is TGTGCCTGGACTCTGGGGGGAGCGGGAGCCTACGAGCAGTACTTC. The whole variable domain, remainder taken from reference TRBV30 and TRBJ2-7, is SQTIHQWPATLVQPVGSPLSLECTVEGTSNPNLYWYRQAAGRGLQLLFYSVGIGQISSEVPQNLSASRPQDRQFILSSKKLLLSDSGFYLCAWTLGGAGAYEQYFGPGTRLTVT.

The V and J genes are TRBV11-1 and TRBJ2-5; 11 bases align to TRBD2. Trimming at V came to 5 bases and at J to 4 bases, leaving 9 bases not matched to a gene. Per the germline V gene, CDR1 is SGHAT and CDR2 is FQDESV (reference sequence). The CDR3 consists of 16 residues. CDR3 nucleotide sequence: TGTGCCAGCAGCCCCAGGCTAGCGGGAGGAGGAGAGACCCAGTACTTC. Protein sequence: CASSPRLAGGGETQYF. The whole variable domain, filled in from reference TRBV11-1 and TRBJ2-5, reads EAEVAQSPRYKITEKSQAVAFWCDPISGHATLYWYRQILGQGPELLVQFQDESVVDDSQLPKDRFSAERLKGVDSTLKIQPAELGDSAMYLCASSPRLAGGGETQYFGPGTRLLVL.

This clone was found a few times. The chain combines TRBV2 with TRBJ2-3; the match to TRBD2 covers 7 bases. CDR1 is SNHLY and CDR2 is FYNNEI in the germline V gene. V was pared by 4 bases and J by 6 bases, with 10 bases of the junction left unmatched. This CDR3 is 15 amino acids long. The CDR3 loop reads CASSGPGLDLDTQYF. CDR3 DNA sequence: TGTGCCAGCAGTGGTCCCGGACTAGATTTGGATACGCAGTATTTT.

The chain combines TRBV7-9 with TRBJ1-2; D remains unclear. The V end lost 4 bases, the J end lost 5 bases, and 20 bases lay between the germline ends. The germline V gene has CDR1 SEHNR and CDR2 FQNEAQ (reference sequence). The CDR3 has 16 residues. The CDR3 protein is CASSSTMPLGIYGYTF. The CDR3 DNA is TGTGCCAGCAGCTCTACCATGCCTCTGGGGATATATGGCTACACCTTC.